The 2 T cell receptor beta chains listed next were all sequenced from one sample in a study of T cell changes during pregnancy in multiple sclerosis. Using immunoSEQ multiplex PCR, the repertoire was profiled, and TCRdb retains in-frame clones only, with some absent. The sample carries fewer than 45,000 clones, 90% to 95% recorded once. This specimen consisted of CD8+ T cells from peripheral blood mononuclear cells, obtained in the third trimester of pregnancy. Receptors were obtained from a female donor with multiple sclerosis, enrolled in a pregnancy study.

This chain connects TRBV6-5 to TRBJ1-4, with TRBD1 matching over 7 bases. The junction had 7 bases not matched to a gene; V was cut back by 5 bases and J by 7 bases. In germline, CDR1 is MNHEY, CDR2 SVGAGI. This CDR3 has 14 amino acids. This chain's CDR3 is CASSAPGQLEKLFF. CDR3 DNA sequence: TGTGCCAGCAGTGCCCCGGGACAGCTTGAAAAACTGTTTTTT.

V is TRBV12-5 and J is TRBJ2-5, with D possibly being TRBD1 (6 bases). The length of the CDR3 is 15 residues. The germline V gene has CDR1 LGHNT and CDR2 FRNRAP. The V and J ends lost 1 base and 5 bases respectively, with 14 bases between them. The CDR3 loop reads CASGLGRAGEETQYF. In DNA form, the CDR3 reads TGTGCTAGTGGTTTGGGAAGGGCAGGGGAGGAGACCCAGTACTTC.